A selection of T cell receptor beta chains follows, all from one sample in a study of shared clonotypes between healthy human individuals. Produced via immunoSEQ multiplex PCR; TCRdb's table is partial and in-frame only. This table has around 330,000 clones, approximately 74% appearing once. Sequences were obtained from memory CD4+ T cells sorted from blood. The receptors were gathered from a man aged 30 to 39 in good health. Each CDR3 is given with its conserved first and last residue. Fields, in order: CDR3 protein, CDR3 DNA, V gene, clone size, J gene, D gene. The D gene is left open where the match is weak. Expanded clones get a size class; other rows say once, few or many, or leave the size out.

cdr3_aa: CAISDNVGTGHEQYF
cdr3_nt: TGTGCCATCAGTGATAATGTGGGGACAGGGCACGAGCAGTACTTC
v_call: TRBV10-3
clone_size: NA
j_call: TRBJ2-7
d_call: TRBD1

cdr3_aa: CASSKVKSGTAFNEKLFF
cdr3_nt: TGTGCCAGCAGCAAAGTAAAATCCGGGACAGCATTTAATGAAAAACTGTTTTTT
v_call: TRBV21-1
clone_size: NA
j_call: TRBJ1-4
d_call: NA

cdr3_aa: CASSPAAYNEQFF
cdr3_nt: TGTGCCAGCAGCCCCGCGGCGTACAATGAGCAGTTCTTC
v_call: TRBV7-3
clone_size: NA
j_call: TRBJ2-1
d_call: NA

cdr3_aa: CASTTQYAGELFF
cdr3_nt: TGTGCCAGCACGACACAGTATGCCGGGGAGCTGTTTTTT
v_call: TRBV27
clone_size: NA
j_call: TRBJ2-2
d_call: NA

cdr3_aa: CAISDPSRGGGTDTQYF
cdr3_nt: TGTGCCATCAGTGACCCCTCCCGGGGAGGGGGCACAGATACGCAGTATTTT
v_call: TRBV10-3
clone_size: NA
j_call: TRBJ2-3
d_call: TRBD2

cdr3_aa: CASSETGGGQPQHF
cdr3_nt: TGTGCCAGCAGTGAAACAGGGGGCGGTCAGCCCCAGCATTTT
v_call: TRBV6-1
clone_size: NA
j_call: TRBJ1-5
d_call: TRBD1

cdr3_aa: CASSEVHLIATNEKLFF
cdr3_nt: TGTGCCAGCAGTGAAGTGCACCTGATTGCAACTAATGAAAAACTGTTTTTT
v_call: TRBV6-1
clone_size: NA
j_call: TRBJ1-4
d_call: NA

cdr3_aa: CASRPPGQGPMGLAGWAYEQYF
cdr3_nt: TGTGCAAGTCGCCCCCCCGGACAGGGCCCTATGGGACTAGCGGGCTGGGCCTACGAGCAGTACTTC
v_call: TRBV12-2
clone_size: few
j_call: TRBJ2-7
d_call: NA

cdr3_aa: CASRKRWGGQETQYF
cdr3_nt: TGTGCCAGTAGAAAACGATGGGGGGGTCAAGAGACCCAGTACTTC
v_call: TRBV19
clone_size: NA
j_call: TRBJ2-5
d_call: TRBD2

cdr3_aa: CASSVGPSGTNEQFF
cdr3_nt: TGTGCCAGCAGCGTAGGCCCCTCGGGGACCAATGAGCAGTTCTTC
v_call: TRBV9
clone_size: NA
j_call: TRBJ2-1
d_call: NA

cdr3_aa: CASHGGHTEAFF
cdr3_nt: TGTGCCAGCCATGGAGGACACACTGAAGCTTTCTTT
v_call: TRBV28
clone_size: NA
j_call: TRBJ1-1
d_call: NA

cdr3_aa: CASSLADPTYEQYF
cdr3_nt: TGTGCCAGCAGCTTGGCGGACCCGACCTACGAGCAGTACTTC
v_call: TRBV5-8
clone_size: few
j_call: TRBJ2-7
d_call: NA

cdr3_aa: CASQGSYYGYTF
cdr3_nt: TGTGCCAGTCAGGGTTCGTACTATGGCTACACCTTC
v_call: TRBV6-1
clone_size: NA
j_call: TRBJ1-2
d_call: NA

cdr3_aa: CASSYEGHSYEQYF
cdr3_nt: TGTGCCAGCAGTTACGAGGGGCACTCCTACGAGCAGTACTTC
v_call: TRBV28
clone_size: NA
j_call: TRBJ2-7
d_call: NA

cdr3_aa: CASSEIAGSFAEAFF
cdr3_nt: TGTGCCAGCAGTGAAATAGCAGGGTCTTTCGCTGAAGCTTTCTTT
v_call: TRBV6-1
clone_size: many
j_call: TRBJ1-1
d_call: NA

cdr3_aa: CASSGMGPTSNQPQHF
cdr3_nt: TGTGCCAGCAGCGGAATGGGACCAACGAGCAATCAGCCCCAGCATTTT
v_call: TRBV7-9
clone_size: NA
j_call: TRBJ1-5
d_call: NA

cdr3_aa: CASSLRGSYEQYF
cdr3_nt: TGTGCCAGCAGTTTGAGAGGCTCCTACGAGCAGTACTTC
v_call: TRBV27
clone_size: many
j_call: TRBJ2-7
d_call: NA

cdr3_aa: CASSQGAALTSTGELFF
cdr3_nt: TGTGCCAGCAGCCAAGGTGCGGCGCTAACTTCCACCGGGGAGCTGTTTTTT
v_call: TRBV4-2
clone_size: NA
j_call: TRBJ2-2
d_call: NA

cdr3_aa: CATLGLAGGNEQFF
cdr3_nt: TGTGCCACCCTCGGGCTAGCGGGAGGAAATGAGCAGTTCTTC
v_call: TRBV2
clone_size: few
j_call: TRBJ2-1
d_call: TRBD2

cdr3_aa: CASSLLTRNEQYF
cdr3_nt: TGTGCCAGCAGTTTACTTACCCGGAACGAGCAGTACTTC
v_call: TRBV27
clone_size: NA
j_call: TRBJ2-7
d_call: NA

cdr3_aa: CASSLDLFTGELFF
cdr3_nt: TGTGCCAGCAGCTTGGACCTGTTTACCGGGGAGCTGTTTTTT
v_call: TRBV5-5
clone_size: NA
j_call: TRBJ2-2
d_call: NA

cdr3_aa: CASSFTGEEDTQYF
cdr3_nt: TGTGCCAGCAGCTTTACGGGAGAGGAGGATACGCAGTATTTT
v_call: TRBV7-3
clone_size: few
j_call: TRBJ2-3
d_call: NA